These 11 T cell receptor beta chains were all obtained from the same sample, sequenced in a study of metastatic and nonmetastatic thyroid tumors. TCRdb reassembled clones from the PCR reads with MiXCR. The repertoire holds over 10,000 clones, with approximately 30% as singletons. No treatment had been given to any patient before thyroid surgery. Sequenced material: tumor tissue. The receptors stem from a female donor with papillary thyroid cancer or a benign thyroid nodule (not recorded which). Some clones in this sample may be carry-over from other donors' samples.

This clone was detected many times. A much more abundant neighbour one base away suggests this may be a read error. The chain carries TRBV24-1 and TRBJ2-1; D call uncertain. The CDR3 is 12 amino acids. Germline V gives CDR1 KGHDR, CDR2 SFDVKD. V was pared by 4 bases and J by 8 bases, with 8 bases between. The CDR3 reads CATSDRDDEQFF. The CDR3 bases are TGTGCCACCAGTGACCGTGACGATGAGCAGTTCTTC.

This clone is medium-sized in the sample. The chain uses TRBV19 and TRBJ2-7; 8 nucleotides align to TRBD2. Unmatched junction bases numbered 17, after V lost 4 bases and J lost 3 bases. The V gene's germline CDR1 is LNHDA and CDR2 SQIVND (reference sequence). The CDR3 has 18 amino acids. The CDR3 bases are TGTGCCAGTAGTAAGACGGCCATTAGCGGGACCTGGGGCTACGAGCAGTACTTC. This translates into CASSKTAISGTWGYEQYF.

This clone has a count of ten or more. This sample includes further DNA sequences coding for the same CDR3. This chain joins TRBV20-1 and TRBJ2-7, with D perhaps matching TRBD2 (5 bases). Trimming left V 8 bases short and J 2 bases short, with 16 bases between. The CDR3 runs to 13 residues. The germline V gene encodes CDR1 DFQATT and CDR2 SNEGSKA (reference sequence). CDR3 region: CSLPGSSTYEQYF. CDR3 coding DNA: TGCAGTCTACCGGGATCTTCGACCTACGAGCAGTACTTC.

The chain links TRBV20-1 to TRBJ1-2; 7 bases map to TRBD1. V was pared by 3 bases and J by 2 bases, with 0 bases of the junction left unmatched. The V gene's germline CDR1 is DFQATT and CDR2 SNEGSKA (reference sequence). This CDR3 is 12 amino acids long. The CDR3, as DNA: TGCAGTGCTAGGACAGGGAACTATGGCTACACCTTC. It specifies CSARTGNYGYTF.

This clone appeared a few times. The junction departs from the called germline gene at one end, perhaps through a read error. The V gene is TRBV19, the J gene TRBJ1-5, with D perhaps TRBD1 (5 bases). Germline CDR1 reads LNHDA; CDR2 reads SQIVND (reference sequence). The CDR3 runs 13 residues. As DNA, the CDR3 is TGTGCCATTAGTATAGGGGTCGGGGAGCCCCAGCATTTT. It translates to CAISIGVGEPQHF.

This clone was recorded a few times. The chain links TRBV11-2 to TRBJ1-5; TRBD1 aligns across 7 bases. The CDR3 has 18 residues. Germline V gene data show CDR1 as SGHAT and CDR2 as FQNNGV. V shed 5 bases and J 2 bases; nucleotides not matched to a gene: 15. CDR3 nucleotides: TGTGCCAGCAGCCTAAGGTGGACAGGTTCCCTTTGCAATCAGCCCCAGCATTTT. Translated, it gives CASSLRWTGSLCNQPQHF.

The gene calls are TRBV7-9 and TRBJ2-7; D may be TRBD2 (6 bases). The CDR3 covers 14 residues. V dropped 5 bases and J dropped 3 bases, with 14 bases sitting between them. CDR1 is SEHNR, CDR2 FQNEAQ, per germline (reference sequence). CDR3 nucleotide sequence: TGTGCCAGCAGCCCTGCGGGATACAACTACGAGCAGTACTTC. This sequence encodes CASSPAGYNYEQYF. Together with reference TRBV7-9 and TRBJ2-7, the CDR3 gives the full variable domain: DTGVSQNPRHKITKRGQNVTFRCDPISEHNRLYWYRQTLGQGPEFLTYFQNEAQLEKSRLLSDRFSAERPKGSFSTLEIQRTEQGDSAMYLCASSPAGYNYEQYFGPGTRLTVT.

This clone is classed as medium-sized. The chain couples TRBV19 to TRBJ2-1; unclear D gene. The germline V gene has CDR1 LNHDA and CDR2 SQIVND (reference sequence). V gave up 3 bases and J gave up 4 bases, with 13 bases separating them. This CDR3 has 15 amino acids. CDR3 nucleotides: TGTGCCAGTAGTATGAGGAGTGGGATATACAATGAGCAGTTCTTC. Translating gives CASSMRSGIYNEQFF.

In this sample, this clone turned up a few times. A read error may account for a junction end that differs from germline. The chain employs TRBV12-3 or TRBV12-4 and TRBJ2-1; 12 positions agree with TRBD2. The CDR3 has 17 amino acids. The CDR3 DNA is TGTGCCAGCAGTGCAAGACTAGCGGGAGCTTCCTACAATGAGCGGTTCTTC. Its protein product is CASSARLAGASYNERFF.

This clone ranks as medium-sized. The rearrangement uses TRBV10-3 and TRBJ2-7, with TRBD2 matching over 8 bases. The V gene's germline CDR1 is ENHRY and CDR2 SYGVKD. V dropped 4 bases and J dropped 4; count of bases not matched to a gene: 0. CDR3 size: 12 residues. CDR3 DNA sequence: TGTGCCATCAGTGCTAGCGGGTACGAGCAGTACTTC. It encodes CAISASGYEQYF.

The genes are TRBV2 and TRBJ1-2; D not certain. CDR1 and CDR2 (germline): SNHLY, FYNNEI. V lost 6 bases and J 3 bases, leaving 14 bases between the germline ends. The CDR3 is 14 amino acids. DNA of the CDR3: TGTGCCAGCAGCCGCTCGATCGGAGACTATGGCTACACCTTC. Translation gives CASSRSIGDYGYTF.